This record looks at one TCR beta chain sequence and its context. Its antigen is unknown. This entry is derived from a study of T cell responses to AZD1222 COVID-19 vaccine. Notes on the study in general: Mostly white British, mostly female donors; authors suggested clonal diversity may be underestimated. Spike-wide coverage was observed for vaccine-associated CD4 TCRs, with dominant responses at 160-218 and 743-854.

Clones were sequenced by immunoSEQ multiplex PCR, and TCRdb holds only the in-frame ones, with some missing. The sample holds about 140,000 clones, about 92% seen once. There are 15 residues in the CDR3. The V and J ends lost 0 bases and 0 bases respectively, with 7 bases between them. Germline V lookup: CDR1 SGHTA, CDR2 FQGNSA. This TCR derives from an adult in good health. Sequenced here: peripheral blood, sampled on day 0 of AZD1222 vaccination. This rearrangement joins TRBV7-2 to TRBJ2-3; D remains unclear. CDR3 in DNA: TGTGCCAGCAGCTTAGCTTGGGGAAGCACAGATACGCAGTATTTT. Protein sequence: CASSLAWGSTDTQYF.